One and the same sample provided the 30 T cell receptor beta chains below, sequenced in a study of graft-versus-host responses after intestinal transplantation. Which antigens these TCRs recognize remains unknown. This table comes from immunoSEQ multiplex PCR, and its TCRdb copy is limited to in-frame clones, with some not included. The table records some 62,000 clones, 85% to 95% of them present only once. The sample in question was unstimulated CD8+ T cells sorted from spleen or lymph node cells, obtained before transplant. All receptors derive from a human donor who was the organ donor for an intestinal transplant.

The V call is TRBV5-6, the J call TRBJ1-2; tentatively, D is TRBD1 (6 bases). The CDR3 has 12 amino acids. Germline lookup yields CDR1 SGHDT and CDR2 YYEEEE. Trimming took 4 bases from V and 7 from J, leaving 11 bases between them. CDR3: CASSLGTSGYTF. CDR3 nucleotide sequence: TGTGCCAGCAGCCTCGGGACAAGTGGCTACACCTTC.

The rearrangement links TRBV4-2 to TRBJ2-7, with 8 nucleotides matching TRBD2. Unmatched junction bases numbered 13, after V lost 4 bases and J lost 5 bases. In germline, CDR1 is LGHNA, CDR2 YNFKEQ. The length of the CDR3 is 16 residues. The CDR3, as DNA: TGTGCCAGCAGCCTGAGTGCCGGGACTAGTTCCCACGAGCAGTACTTC. Translation gives CASSLSAGTSSHEQYF.

This chain uses TRBV27 with TRBJ2-5, with a tentative D call TRBD2 (6 bases). Between the trimmed V and J ends, which lost 4 bases and 0 bases, there was a span of 9 bases. Germline V gene lookup returns CDR1 MNHEY and CDR2 SMNVEV (reference sequence). The CDR3 contains 14 residues. This CDR3 is CASSSSGYQETQYF. In DNA, the CDR3 is TGTGCCAGCAGTTCAAGCGGGTACCAAGAGACCCAGTACTTC.

The chain carries TRBV6-5 and TRBJ2-4; unclear D gene. The germline V gene has CDR1 MNHEY and CDR2 SVGAGI. Trimming shortened V by 0 bases and J by 8 bases, and 8 bases separated the two germline ends. This CDR3 has 13 residues. The CDR3 loop is CASSYSGTDIQYF. DNA for the CDR3: TGTGCCAGCAGTTACTCGGGCACAGACATTCAGTACTTC.

The genes are TRBV6-1 and TRBJ2-2; 7 nucleotides align to TRBD2. The V gene end was trimmed by 3 bases and the J gene end by 7 bases; junction bases not matched to a gene: 5. The CDR3 has 14 residues. Germline values: CDR1 MNHNS, CDR2 SASEGT. CDR3 amino acids: CASSERERGGELFF. The CDR3 coding sequence is TGTGCCAGCAGTGAGAGGGAGCGGGGCGGGGAGCTGTTTTTT.

The V gene is TRBV7-6, the J gene TRBJ2-7; TRBD2 matches at 11 bases. With 1 base clipped from V and 2 bases from J, the junction kept 4 bases outside the gene matches. CDR1 is SGHVS, CDR2 FNYEAQ, per germline. The CDR3 contains 16 residues. The CDR3 loop reads CASSLEGLAAAYEQYF. The CDR3 DNA sequence: TGTGCCAGCAGCTTAGAGGGACTAGCGGCCGCCTACGAGCAGTACTTC.

CDR3 region: CASSIGWRVTDTQYF. The CDR3 DNA is TGTGCCAGTAGTATAGGTTGGCGGGTCACAGATACGCAGTATTTT. This chain uses TRBV19 with TRBJ2-3; weak D call: TRBD2 (5 bases). This CDR3 is 15 amino acids long. Trimming took 1 base from V and 2 from J, leaving 10 bases between them. Germline V CDR1 and CDR2: LNHDA, SQIVND (reference sequence).

Concerning this clone itself: An end of the junction does not agree with germline; a read error may underlie this. CDR3 nucleotide sequence: TGTGCCTGGAATTCCGTTAGCTCCTACGGGCAGTACTTC. Translating it yields CAWNSVSSYGQYF. The chain joins TRBV30 to TRBJ2-7; no reliable D call. The CDR3 is made up of 13 amino acids. Per the germline V gene, CDR1 is GTSNPN and CDR2 is SVGIG (reference sequence).

This sequence joins TRBV19 and TRBJ2-7, with D possibly matching TRBD2 (5 bases). The CDR3 is made up of 14 amino acids. Trimming stripped 7 bases from V and 5 bases from J, with 18 bases between. Germline values: CDR1 LNHDA, CDR2 SQIVND (reference sequence). CDR3 residues: CASTASGSSDEQYF. As DNA, the CDR3 is TGTGCCAGTACCGCAAGTGGGAGCAGCGACGAGCAGTACTTC. The variable domain in full, with the rest retrieved from reference TRBV19 and TRBJ2-7, is DGGITQSPKYLFRKEGQNVTLSCEQNLNHDAMYWYRQDPGQGLRLIYYSQIVNDFQKGDIAEGYSVSREKKESFPLTVTSAQKNPTAFYLCASTASGSSDEQYFGPGTRLTVT.

The rearrangement joins TRBV30 to TRBJ1-5; possibly TRBD1 for D (6 bases). Trimming removed 0 bases from V and 7 bases from J, with 16 bases in between. CDR1 and CDR2 from the germline V gene are GTSNPN and SVGIG (reference sequence). This CDR3 has 15 amino acids. CDR3 nucleotides: TGTGCCTGGAGTGTACAAGGGGGGGTTCGGCAGCCCCAGCATTTT. This sequence encodes CAWSVQGGVRQPQHF.

The V gene is TRBV6-1, the J gene TRBJ2-1; 8 nucleotides line up with TRBD1. The CDR3 loop spans 15 amino acids. Germline values: CDR1 MNHNS, CDR2 SASEGT. The V and J ends lost 3 bases and 4 bases, in that order; junction bases with no gene match: 5. The CDR3 loop reads CASSEGTGGYNEQFF. The CDR3 DNA follows: TGTGCCAGCAGTGAGGGCACAGGGGGATACAATGAGCAGTTCTTC.

This clone was observed once. The chain is built from TRBV28 and TRBJ2-3, with no clear D. Trimming left V 7 bases short and J 2 bases short, with 16 bases between. CDR1 and CDR2 (germline): MDHEN, SYDVKM. The CDR3 is 15 amino acids. The CDR3 DNA reads as TGTGCCAGCAATCAAGCGAACGACCTCACAGATACGCAGTATTTT. This gives the protein CASNQANDLTDTQYF.

The chain is built from TRBV4-1 and TRBJ2-6; 12 nucleotides align to TRBD1. Unmatched junction bases numbered 8, after V lost 1 base and J lost 4 bases. The CDR3 runs 19 residues. Per the germline V gene, CDR1 is MGHRA and CDR2 is YSYEKL. The CDR3 DNA follows: TGCGCCAGCAGCCAAGCCCCGGGACAGGGGGCGTGGGGGGCCAACGTCCTGACTTTC. Translation gives CASSQAPGQGAWGANVLTF.

The V and J genes are TRBV7-9 and TRBJ2-1, with 8 bases fitting TRBD2. The CDR3 has 16 amino acids. Trimming took 3 bases from V and 0 from J; bases not matched to a gene: 4. CDR1 is SEHNR and CDR2 is FQNEAQ in the germline V gene (reference sequence). As DNA, the CDR3 is TGTGCCAGCAGCTTCGGCAGCGGGAGCTCCTACAATGAGCAGTTCTTC. Residues: CASSFGSGSSYNEQFF.

This sequence joins TRBV6-5 and TRBJ1-5, with 11 bases matching TRBD1. The ends lost 6 bases at V and 6 bases at J; junction bases unmatched: 7. The CDR3 sequence is 15 residues long. Germline V lookup: CDR1 MNHEY, CDR2 SVGAGI. Here the CDR3 reads CASSAGQGAGQPQHF. CDR3 DNA sequence: TGTGCCAGCAGCGCCGGACAGGGGGCAGGTCAGCCCCAGCATTTT.

This rearrangement joins TRBV9 to TRBJ2-2; possibly TRBD2 for D (6 bases). Germline CDR1 reads SGDLS; CDR2 reads YYNGEE. The CDR3 extends over 17 amino acids. With 5 bases removed from V and 7 bases from J, the gap between germline ends came to 24 bases. CDR3 bases: TGTGCCAGCAGTGACGCTAGCGAGGGCCCTGGGGGCGGGGAGCTGTTTTTT. As protein: CASSDASEGPGGGELFF.

This rearrangement joins TRBV14 to TRBJ2-2; TRBD2 matches 9 bases. The CDR3 length is 17 residues. Germline assignment: CDR1 SGHDN and CDR2 FVKESK. With V trimmed by 0 bases and J by 6 bases, 8 bases remained unmatched. CDR3 sequence: CASSQEAIAGVPGELFF. Written as DNA, the CDR3 is TGTGCCAGCAGCCAAGAAGCGATAGCGGGAGTCCCCGGGGAGCTGTTTTTT.

This chain joins TRBV19 and TRBJ1-2; D not resolved. Germline CDR1 LNHDA, CDR2 SQIVND (reference sequence). This CDR3 region has 16 residues. Trimming cost V 4 bases and J 6 bases, with 21 bases left between them. DNA for the CDR3: TGTGCCAGTAGTAGCCCGTGGGGTGAGGGTGAAAATGGCTACACCTTC. Protein product: CASSSPWGEGENGYTF.

The chain carries TRBV18 and TRBJ2-1; D may be TRBD1 (6 bases). Trimming took 3 bases from V and 7 from J, leaving 10 bases between them. Looked up from germline, CDR1 is KGHSH and CDR2 is LQKENI. The CDR3 covers 13 residues. DNA for the CDR3: TGTGCCAGCTCACCCCACCAGGGGAATGAGCAGTTCTTC. Protein sequence: CASSPHQGNEQFF.

Written as DNA, the CDR3 is TGCAGCGTTGAGGGGGCGATGGGTACAGATACGCAGTATTTT. Translated: CSVEGAMGTDTQYF. The rearrangement joins TRBV29-1 to TRBJ2-3; D is possibly TRBD1 (6 bases). V dropped 3 bases and J dropped 3 bases, with 13 bases sitting between them. Germline CDR1 is SQVTM and CDR2 is ANQGSEA. The CDR3 contains 14 residues.

V is TRBV4-2 and J is TRBJ2-1; no reliable D call. Germline CDR1 and CDR2: LGHNA and YNFKEQ. V lost 0 bases to trimming and J lost 9 bases, with 9 bases between them. This CDR3 contains 13 residues. In nucleotides, the CDR3 is TGTGCCAGCAGCCAAGAGTGGAGCAGTGAGCAGTTCTTC. It encodes CASSQEWSSEQFF.

This chain links TRBV19 with TRBJ1-6, with a tentative D call TRBD1 (5 bases). Trimming removed 5 bases from V and 12 bases from J, with 14 bases in between. CDR3 length equals 13 residues. Germline V lookup: CDR1 LNHDA, CDR2 SQIVND (reference sequence). CDR3 loop: CASSAGPGGPLHF. The CDR3 DNA sequence: TGTGCCAGTAGTGCGGGACCCGGGGGACCCCTCCACTTT.

This sequence joins TRBV5-1 and TRBJ2-2; 7 bases map to TRBD2. V lost 6 bases to trimming and J lost 4 bases; unmatched junction nucleotides: 6. Germline-derived CDR1 and CDR2 are SGHRS and YFSETQ. The CDR3 has 14 residues. The CDR3 is CASTSAGFTGELFF. The CDR3 DNA reads TGCGCCAGCACCTCAGCGGGATTCACCGGGGAGCTGTTTTTT.

V gene TRBV6-4 combines with J gene TRBJ2-4; TRBD2 matches 7 bases. The germline V gene has CDR1 MRHNA and CDR2 SNTAGT. There are 15 residues in the CDR3. With V trimmed by 10 bases and J by 12 bases, 21 bases remained unmatched. In DNA form, the CDR3 reads TGTGCCATCCAGGGCGGGGACTACACCTTCCCGCCTCAGTACTTC. It is translated as CAIQGGDYTFPPQYF.

This chain links TRBV11-2 with TRBJ2-2; 8 positions agree with TRBD1. V lost 3 bases, J lost 6 bases, and 6 bases stayed unmatched. The CDR3 is 15 residues long. CDR1 is SGHAT, CDR2 FQNNGV, per germline. This chain's CDR3 is CASSFGQGRAGELFF. Written as DNA, the CDR3 is TGTGCCAGCAGCTTCGGACAGGGTAGGGCCGGGGAGCTGTTTTTT.

This rearrangement joins TRBV6-1 to TRBJ2-3; tentatively, D is TRBD2 (7 bases). V lost 5 bases and J 2 bases, leaving 14 bases between the germline ends. This CDR3 region has 15 residues. Germline V gives CDR1 MNHNS, CDR2 SASEGT. DNA for the CDR3: TGTGCCAGCAGTCGGAGGGGGGGGGCCACAGATACGCAGTATTTT. Its translation is CASSRRGGATDTQYF.

In its sample, this clone was seen once. The chain couples TRBV6-1 to TRBJ2-5, with 8 positions matching TRBD1. The CDR3 spans 15 residues. Trimming removed 3 bases from V and 4 bases from J; junction bases left unmatched: 7. Germline CDR1 and CDR2: MNHNS and SASEGT. The CDR3 nucleotides read TGTGCCAGCAGTGACGGACAGGGTCTGTTAGAGACCCAGTACTTC. Residues: CASSDGQGLLETQYF.

By sample fraction, this clone is medium-sized. V and J are TRBV30 and TRBJ2-7; 8 bases are shared with TRBD2. Looked up from germline, CDR1 is GTSNPN and CDR2 is SVGIG (reference sequence). This CDR3 region has 15 residues. Trimming cost V 0 bases and J 3 bases; bases outside gene matches: 7. CDR3 in DNA: TGTGCCTGGAGTGTAGGGATGGGGACTAGCTACGAGCAGTACTTC. Residues: CAWSVGMGTSYEQYF.

The rearrangement links TRBV6-5 to TRBJ1-6; D is undetermined. The CDR3 is 14 amino acids. From germline, CDR1 is MNHEY and CDR2 SVGAGI. Deletions cut 9 bases from V and 2 bases from J, with 11 bases between. The chain's CDR3 is CASFKKTYNSPLHF. CDR3 sequence (DNA): TGTGCCAGTTTCAAAAAAACCTATAATTCACCCCTCCACTTT.

Remarks on this clone: The junction departs from the called germline gene at one end, perhaps through a read error. The CDR3 region has the DNA TGTGCTAGCAGCTCCGGGAAACGGGATGAGCAGTTCTTC. It translates to CASSSGKRDEQFF. The V call is TRBV7-7, the J call TRBJ2-1; the D gene is possibly TRBD2 (5 bases). This CDR3 spans 13 amino acids. CDR1 is SSHAT and CDR2 is FNYEAQ in the germline V gene (reference sequence). The variable domain in full, with the rest retrieved from reference TRBV7-7 and TRBJ2-1, is GAGVSQSPRYKVTKRGQDVTLRCDPISSHATLYWYQQALGQGPEFLTYFNYEAQPDKSGLPSDRFSAERPEGSISTLTIQRTEQRDSAMYRCASSSGKRDEQFFGPGTRLTVL.